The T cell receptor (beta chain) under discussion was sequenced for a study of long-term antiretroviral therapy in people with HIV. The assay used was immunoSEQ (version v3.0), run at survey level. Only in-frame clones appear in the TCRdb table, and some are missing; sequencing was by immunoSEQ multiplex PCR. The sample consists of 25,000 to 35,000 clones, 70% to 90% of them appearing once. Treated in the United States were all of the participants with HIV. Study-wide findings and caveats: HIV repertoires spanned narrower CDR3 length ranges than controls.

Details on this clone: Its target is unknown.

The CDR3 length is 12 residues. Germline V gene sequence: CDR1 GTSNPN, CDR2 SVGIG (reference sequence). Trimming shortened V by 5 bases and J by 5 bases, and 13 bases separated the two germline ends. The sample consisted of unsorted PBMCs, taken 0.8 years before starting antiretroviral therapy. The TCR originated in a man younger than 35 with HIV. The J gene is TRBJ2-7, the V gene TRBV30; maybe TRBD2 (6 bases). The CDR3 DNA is TGTGCCTGGTGCGGGGTAGGAAACGAGCAGTACTTC. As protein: CAWCGVGNEQYF.